The TCR beta chain described here comes from a study of Graves' ophthalmopathy and Graves' hyperthyroidism. The study amplified TCR beta CDR3 regions using RNA transcripts. HTBI-primed first-round RT-PCR preceded second-round multiplex PCR. TCRdb ran MiXCR on the multiplex PCR reads and lists one entry per CDR3 protein. Of a few hundred thousand distinct CDR3 sequences in the sample, 17% were seen once. The CDR3 consists of 16 residues. V lost 5 bases to trimming and J lost 0 bases, with 16 bases between them. Germline V gene sequence: CDR1 SGHTA, CDR2 FQGTGA. This clonotype was detected ten times or more.

The genes are TRBV7-3 and TRBJ1-1; D possibly corresponds to TRBD1 (6 bases). The sequence came from an adult man with Graves' ophthalmopathy. The material sequenced was peripheral blood. CDR3 sequence reads: CASSARWGHMNTEAFF. CDR3 DNA sequence: TGTGCCAGCAGCGCCCGTTGGGGACATATGAACACTGAAGCTTTCTTT.